This is a list of T cell receptor beta chains from one sample in a study of CD8 T cells in Susac syndrome. From the immunoSEQ multiplex PCR reads, TCRdb called clonotypes with MiXCR, one entry per CDR3 protein. The top ten hold around 0.24% of the sample, which has around 130,000 distinct CDR3 sequences, more than 75% seen once. Sequencing was performed on CD8+ T cells from PBMCs. These receptors all stem from a human donor with multiple sclerosis. Each CDR3 is given with its conserved first and last residue. D genes are given only for firm matches. Not every row has a clone size; where given, it reads once, few, many or a size class.

V: TRBV27; J: TRBJ1-1; size: .; D: TRBD1; CDR3: CASKLQGATEAFF; DNA: TGTGCCAGCAAGTTACAGGGGGCCACTGAAGCTTTCTTT
V: TRBV11-2; J: TRBJ2-1; size: .; D: .; CDR3: CASSGTQDRDEQFF; DNA: TGTGCCAGCAGCGGGACTCAAGACAGGGATGAGCAGTTCTTC
V: TRBV9; J: TRBJ2-6; size: .; D: TRBD1; CDR3: CASSGGTGKNSGANVLTF; DNA: TGTGCCAGCAGCGGAGGGACAGGAAAAAATTCTGGGGCCAACGTCCTGACTTTC
V: TRBV30; J: TRBJ2-7; size: .; D: .; CDR3: CAWSDSPYEQYF; DNA: TGTGCCTGGAGTGACAGCCCCTACGAGCAGTACTTC
V: TRBV4-3; J: TRBJ2-1; size: .; D: .; CDR3: CASSLSFREQFF; DNA: TGCGCCAGCAGCCTTTCCTTCAGGGAGCAGTTCTTC
V: TRBV2; J: TRBJ2-1; size: .; D: .; CDR3: CASCSRGVNEQFF; DNA: TGTGCCAGCTGCTCTAGGGGGGTCAATGAGCAGTTCTTC
V: TRBV25-1; J: TRBJ2-7; size: .; D: .; CDR3: CASSWASSGDEQYF; DNA: TGTGCCAGCAGCTGGGCTAGCTCGGGGGACGAGCAGTACTTC
V: TRBV25-1; J: TRBJ1-6; size: .; D: .; CDR3: CASSMGARNSPLHF; DNA: TGTGCCAGCAGTATGGGGGCTAGAAATTCACCCCTCCACTTT
V: TRBV29-1; J: TRBJ2-7; size: .; D: .; CDR3: CSVLGGRKYEQYF; DNA: TGCAGCGTCCTGGGGGGACGAAAATACGAGCAGTACTTC
V: TRBV20-1; J: TRBJ1-3; size: .; D: .; CDR3: CSATGSREGDTIYF; DNA: TGCAGTGCTACAGGTTCCAGAGAAGGAGACACCATATATTTT
V: TRBV13; J: TRBJ2-3; size: few; D: TRBD2; CDR3: CASSLVTSGRADTQYF; DNA: TGTGCCAGCAGCTTAGTTACTAGCGGGAGGGCAGATACGCAGTATTTT
V: TRBV24-1; J: TRBJ1-1; size: .; D: .; CDR3: CATSDKQGGTEAFF; DNA: TGTGCCACCAGTGATAAACAGGGAGGCACTGAAGCTTTCTTT
V: TRBV29-1; J: TRBJ2-1; size: .; D: .; CDR3: CSVALPSHEQFF; DNA: TGCAGCGTTGCTCTCCCTAGCCATGAGCAGTTCTTC
V: TRBV19; J: TRBJ2-3; size: .; D: TRBD2; CDR3: CASSYLAGDTQYF; DNA: TGTGCCAGTAGTTACCTAGCGGGAGATACGCAGTATTTT
V: TRBV27; J: TRBJ1-2; size: .; D: TRBD1; CDR3: CASSPYGTGRGNYGYTF; DNA: TGTGCCAGCAGCCCTTACGGGACAGGGAGGGGTAACTATGGCTACACCTTC
V: TRBV29-1; J: TRBJ2-3; size: .; D: .; CDR3: CSVEAEPEGSQYF; DNA: TGCAGCGTTGAAGCTGAACCCGAGGGGTCGCAGTATTTT
V: TRBV7-9; J: TRBJ1-2; size: .; D: .; CDR3: CASSFPGRTYGYTF; DNA: TGTGCCAGCAGCTTCCCAGGGAGGACCTATGGCTACACCTTC
V: TRBV5-6; J: TRBJ2-7; size: once; D: .; CDR3: CASSSGDTYEQYF; DNA: TGTGCCAGCAGTTCAGGGGACACCTACGAGCAGTACTTC
V: TRBV4-3; J: TRBJ2-7; size: .; D: TRBD1; CDR3: CASSQDLGQGYEQYF; DNA: TGCGCCAGCAGCCAAGATCTAGGACAGGGATACGAGCAGTACTTC
V: TRBV27; J: TRBJ2-7; size: .; D: TRBD2; CDR3: CASSLAGGEQYF; DNA: TGTGCCAGCAGCTTAGCGGGGGGCGAGCAGTACTTC
V: TRBV4-1; J: TRBJ2-5; size: .; D: TRBD2; CDR3: CASSHPPGLAGAGGETQYF; DNA: TGCGCCAGCAGCCACCCTCCTGGACTAGCGGGAGCCGGGGGGGAGACCCAGTACTTC
V: TRBV20-1; J: TRBJ2-1; size: once; D: TRBD2; CDR3: CSARAPGSGSRYNEQFF; DNA: TGCAGTGCTAGGGCACCTGGGAGCGGGAGTAGGTACAATGAGCAGTTCTTC
V: TRBV11-2; J: TRBJ2-3; size: .; D: TRBD2; CDR3: CASSRTSGAYTDTQYF; DNA: TGTGCCAGCAGCCGGACTAGCGGGGCCTACACAGATACGCAGTATTTT